These 2 T cell receptor beta chains share one sample of origin, sequenced in a study of T cell repertoires in cytomegalovirus infection. TCRdb reprocessed the reads with MiXCR, giving one entry per CDR3 protein. The sample includes 200,000 to 250,000 distinct CDR3 sequences, roughly 6.5% of them seen just once. The material sequenced was PBMCs. The receptors come from a human donor in good health (CMV status not recorded). Some clones in this sample may be carry-over from other donors' samples.

This clonotype has a count of ten or more. The V and J genes are TRBV7-9 and TRBJ2-5, with no clear D. The CDR3 consists of 14 residues. The V gene's germline CDR1 is SEHNR and CDR2 FQNEAQ (reference sequence). V dropped 0 bases and J dropped 1 base, with 6 bases sitting between them. CDR3 in DNA: TGTGCCAGCAGCTTAGCGGAGCCCCAAGAGACCCAGTACTTC. Protein sequence: CASSLAEPQETQYF.

This clonotype was counted many times. The chain employs TRBV4-3 and TRBJ2-7; 8 nucleotides agree with TRBD1. Germline V gene lookup returns CDR1 LGHNA and CDR2 YSLEER. Germline trimming cut 4 bases from V and 5 bases from J; bases unmatched to any gene: 10. The CDR3 runs to 15 residues. CDR3 amino acids: CASSRRTGNGDEQYF. The CDR3 bases are TGCGCCAGCAGCCGCCGGACAGGGAACGGCGACGAGCAGTACTTC.